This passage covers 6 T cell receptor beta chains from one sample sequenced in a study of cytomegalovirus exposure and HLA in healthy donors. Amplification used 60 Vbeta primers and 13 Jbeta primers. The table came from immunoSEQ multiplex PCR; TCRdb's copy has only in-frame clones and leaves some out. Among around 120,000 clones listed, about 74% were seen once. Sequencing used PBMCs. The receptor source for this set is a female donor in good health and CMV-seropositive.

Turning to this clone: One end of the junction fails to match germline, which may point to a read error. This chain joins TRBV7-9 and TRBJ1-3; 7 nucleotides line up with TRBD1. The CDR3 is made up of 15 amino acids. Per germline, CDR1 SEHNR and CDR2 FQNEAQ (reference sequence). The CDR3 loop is CSSSRTGTAGNTIYF. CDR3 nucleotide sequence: TGTTCCAGCAGCCGCACAGGGACAGCTGGAAACACCATATATTTT.

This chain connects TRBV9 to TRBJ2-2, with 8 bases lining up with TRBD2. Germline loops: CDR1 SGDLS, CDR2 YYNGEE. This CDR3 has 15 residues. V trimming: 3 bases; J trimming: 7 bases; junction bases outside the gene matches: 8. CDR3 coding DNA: TGTGCCAGCAGCGCGAGCGGGAGCTATAACGGGGAGCTGTTTTTT. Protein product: CASSASGSYNGELFF.

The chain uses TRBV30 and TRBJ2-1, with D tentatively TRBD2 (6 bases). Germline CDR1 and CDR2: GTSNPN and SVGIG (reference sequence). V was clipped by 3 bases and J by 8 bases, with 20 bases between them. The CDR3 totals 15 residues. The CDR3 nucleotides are TGTGCCTGGAGCCTCCAGTCACTAGCTTTCGATGAGCAGTTCTTC. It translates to CAWSLQSLAFDEQFF.

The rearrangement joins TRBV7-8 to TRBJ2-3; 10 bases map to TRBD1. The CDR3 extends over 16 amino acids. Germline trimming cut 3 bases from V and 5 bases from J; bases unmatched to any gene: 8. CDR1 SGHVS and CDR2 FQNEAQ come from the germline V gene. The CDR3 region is CASSFTGTGDIDTQYF. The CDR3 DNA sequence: TGTGCCAGCAGCTTCACCGGGACAGGGGACATAGATACGCAGTATTTT.

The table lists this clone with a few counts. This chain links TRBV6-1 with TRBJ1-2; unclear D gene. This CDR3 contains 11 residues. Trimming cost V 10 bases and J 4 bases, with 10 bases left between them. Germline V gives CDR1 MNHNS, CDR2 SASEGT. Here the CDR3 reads CATQAVYGYTF. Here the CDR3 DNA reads TGTGCCACCCAGGCTGTCTATGGCTACACCTTC.

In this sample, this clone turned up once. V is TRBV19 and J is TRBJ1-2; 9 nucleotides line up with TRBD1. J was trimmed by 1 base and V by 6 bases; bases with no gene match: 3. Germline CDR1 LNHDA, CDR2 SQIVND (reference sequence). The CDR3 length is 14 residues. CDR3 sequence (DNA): TGTGCCAGTAGCCACAGGGGGCGTAACTATGGCTACACCTTC. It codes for CASSHRGRNYGYTF.